This T cell receptor (beta chain) was identified during a study of long-term antiretroviral therapy in people with HIV (dated by TCRdb to between 2021 and 2024). In the study overall: The earliest samples were collected approximately a decade before the 2015 WHO recommendation for immediate ART, a period when ART was typically delayed until CD4 counts fell. A retrospective serial study tested whether ART initiation and durable HIV suppression were associated with changes in peripheral blood TRB repertoire composition and diversity. About 35% of the 30 participants with HIV were female. Test extractions of a monoclonal T-cell line alongside approximately 34 polyclonal samples showed no cross-contamination during QIAcube processing. From a few dozen adults with confirmed HIV infection, the cohort provided 192 cryopreserved PBMC samples, gathered serially across a mean of about 6 years (range 1-12). Results the study describes overall, beyond this receptor: HIV repertoires had narrower CDR3 length ranges than controls, and the network structure suggested an antigen-experienced repertoire that shifted only slightly toward naive after ART. No data were available on ART adherence, viral resistance or therapy changes, limiting inferences about post-ART repertoire changes. The samples were dated from 2004 to 2017, and the ART regimens that were used may be less effective than current ART regimens. Because pre-ART samples had limited cell numbers, profiling was done on unsorted PBMC rather than on sorted CD4+ and CD8+ T cells. At every time point, the repertoire was dominated by expanded TRB clones first identified before ART initiation, although this dominance fluctuated and, in many PLHIV, declined after ART. Starting ART was linked to a significant rise in TRB diversity, yet even with long-term ART the diversity remained significantly lower than in transplant donor controls. Because PBMC availability was limited, only the TCR beta chain was sequenced, with no alpha chain pairing.

Sequencing of the TRB variable region was done with the immunoSEQ hsTCRB v3.0 assay at survey level resolution. The target sequencing depth for TRB was about 40,000-50,000 T-cell genomes per sample. An Illumina MiSeq with a v3 150-cycle kit was used to sequence the pooled TRB libraries. The published analysis was carried out like this. Analysis of repertoires was carried out in R inside a reproducible Nextflow workflow spanning QC, data transformation and analysis. LymphoSeq2, an R package for AIRR-Seq data exploration, was used to implement custom analyses. Four samples that yielded fewer than 5000 total TRB sequences were excluded, so that some 190 HIV repertoires were analyzed. Among the 180 or so HIV repertoires that were kept, around 60 were collected before ART initiation and roughly 130 were collected after ART initiation. Repertoires were downsampled to 5000 TRB nucleotide sequences, with summary statistics averaged over 100 downsampling iterations. TRB sequences were retained for analysis only if CDR3 regions of at least seven amino acids were present. Diversity was measured with a Shannon entropy-derived clonality score and the Gini coefficient. Repertoire networks linked the top 5000 CDR3 amino acid sequences whenever two sequences differed by an edit distance of one. For TRB CDR3 amino acid sequences, antigen specificity groups and MHC restriction were predicted with GLIPH2. Known CMV, EBV, HIV or tissue antigen associations were flagged by matching CDR3 amino acid sequences against VDJdb and McPAS-TCR. Pre-ART, post-ART and control groups were compared with Wilcoxon signed-rank tests and Holm-Bonferroni correction. TCRdb stores this immuneACCESS table with in-frame sequences only. Part of the clones is absent; in the studies checked, under half of the shortfall reflects unresolved V genes, and no reason is known for the rest. For V, J and clone size, that table is used; D and trimming come from the DNA. Across this sample there are approximately 21,000 clones, with approximately 82% seen only once. The ten largest clones represent more than 7% of the sample.

Note on this clone: Its specific antigen is unknown. The record has no base qualities; no much larger clone is one base away.

Participants were included only if at least one PBMC sample before ART initiation and at least two post-ART samples were available. All participants with HIV were treated in the United States of America. Before DNA extraction, cryopreserved samples of about 0.95-10 million PBMC were thawed and washed. At the time of the earliest PBMC sample, participants with HIV were aged between about 23 and 55 years. Per participant, PBMC samples came from 1-4 timepoints prior to ART initiation and 2-8 timepoints following ART initiation, for a median of 7 samples. For every participant, serial HIV viral load, CD4+ T-cell count, ART history and demographic data were obtained. Using a Qiagen kit on a QIAcube, genomic DNA was extracted from unsorted PBMC, with samples processed in batches of 12. The source material was unsorted PBMCs, sampled at the start of antiretroviral therapy. The receptor comes from a man in his fifties with HIV.

The DNA is TGTGCCAGTAGTGGCACTAGCGCGAGAAACATTCAGTACTTC. Its translation is CASSGTSARNIQYF. In this chain, TRBV19 is recombined with TRBJ2-4; 7 central nucleotides agree with TRBD2. Germline trimming: 5 bases from V, 6 bases from J; junction bases outside gene matches: 7. The CDR3 spans 14 residues, from the cysteine through the phenylalanine. The only DNA kept is the CDR3, 42 bases in frame from the first base. Taken from the germline V gene (reference sequence), the CDR1 and CDR2 loops are LNHDA and SQIVND.